This T cell receptor (beta chain) emerged from a study of cytomegalovirus exposure and HLA in healthy donors. The study, taken as a whole, reports: There were reportedly fewer N-insertions in an Asian-associated ancestry cluster than the roughly 670-donor mean, in a later analysis. According to an earlier analysis, most TCR beta V segments yielded productive rearrangements about 90% or about 30% of the time. In a later analysis, a missense DCLRE1C variant was linked to TCR beta V- and J-gene trimming. Only CMV serostatus was available as immune exposure information.

It was with 60 Vbeta and 13 Jbeta primers that the PCR ran. Sequenced by immunoSEQ multiplex PCR; TCRdb stores in-frame clones only, minus some. The sample includes about 120,000 clones, around 84% of them seen just once. To note about this clone: Its antigen is unknown.

This CDR3 region has 14 residues. V lost 4 bases and J lost 5; bases outside the gene matches: 10. Per the germline V gene, CDR1 is GTSNPN and CDR2 is SVGIG (reference sequence). This receptor was identified in a woman aged 25 to 39 in good health and CMV-seronegative. The gene calls are TRBV30 and TRBJ2-7, with 8 bases fitting TRBD1. Sequencing was done on a sample of PBMCs. The CDR3 DNA reads TGTGCCTGGAAAACGACAGGGGTAATCCACGAGCAGTACTTC. It yields the protein CAWKTTGVIHEQYF.